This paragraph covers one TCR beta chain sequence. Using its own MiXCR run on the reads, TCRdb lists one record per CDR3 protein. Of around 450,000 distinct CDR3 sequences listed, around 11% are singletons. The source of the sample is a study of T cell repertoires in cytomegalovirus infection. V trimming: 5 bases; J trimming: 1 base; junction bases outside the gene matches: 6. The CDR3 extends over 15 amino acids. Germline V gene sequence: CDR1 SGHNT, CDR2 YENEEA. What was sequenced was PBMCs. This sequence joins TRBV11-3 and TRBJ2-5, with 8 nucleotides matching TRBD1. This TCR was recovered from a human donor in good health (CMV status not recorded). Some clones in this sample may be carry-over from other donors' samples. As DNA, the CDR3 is TGTGCCAGCAGCCGGCGGACAGGGCGCCAAGAGACCCAGTACTTC. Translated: CASSRRTGRQETQYF. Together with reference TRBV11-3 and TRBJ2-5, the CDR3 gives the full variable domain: EAGVVQSPRYKIIEKKQPVAFWCNPISGHNTLYWYLQNLGQGPELLIRYENEEAVDDSQLPKDRFSAERLKGVDSTLKIQPAELGDSAVYLCASSRRTGRQETQYFGPGTRLLVL.